These 22 T cell receptor beta chains originate from one sample sequenced in a study of shared clonotypes between healthy human individuals. Data came from immunoSEQ multiplex PCR; TCRdb stores just in-frame clones and leaves some out. The sample lists some 2,500,000 clones, under 95% seen once, with around 0.4% in the top ten. The specimen was naive CD4+ T cells from PBMCs. Indicated subset: CD45RA+ positively selected. The receptors here all came from a man aged 18 to 29 in good health. Some clones in this sample may be carry-over from other donors' samples.

The rearrangement links TRBV5-1 to TRBJ2-1; 11 bases align to TRBD2. The CDR3 spans 17 residues. Germline CDR1 SGHRS, CDR2 YFSETQ. With 0 bases clipped from V and 9 bases from J, the junction kept 11 bases outside the gene matches. The CDR3: CASSLDLIAGGFVEQFF. CDR3 nucleotide sequence: TGCGCCAGCAGCTTGGATCTTATAGCGGGAGGGTTCGTTGAGCAGTTCTTC.

On this clone: A much larger clone sits a single nucleotide away, making a read error possible. Other DNA sequences in the same sample also yield this CDR3. The rearrangement links TRBV6-1 to TRBJ1-1, with a tentative D call TRBD1 (6 bases). The CDR3 is 13 amino acids. V gave up 6 bases and J gave up 1 base, with 9 bases separating them. Germline V gene sequence: CDR1 MNHNS, CDR2 SASEGT. The CDR3 spells CASSPTGNTEAFF. The CDR3 DNA reads as TGTGCCAGCAGCCCGACAGGGAACACTGAAGCTTTCTTT.

The chain couples TRBV27 to TRBJ2-2, with 7 bases that match TRBD2. J gave up 3 bases and V 6 bases, and 10 bases lay outside the gene matches. Germline V gives CDR1 MNHEY, CDR2 SMNVEV (reference sequence). The CDR3 loop spans 16 amino acids. In DNA form, the CDR3 reads TGTGCCAGCAGCTCCGGCTTGCGGGAGCACACCGGGGAGCTGTTTTTT. As protein: CASSSGLREHTGELFF.

Worth noting for this clone: Different DNA sequences within this sample yield the same CDR3. The rearrangement links TRBV7-9 to TRBJ2-3, with D maybe TRBD1 (6 bases). The CDR3 has 14 amino acids. V shed 3 bases and J shed 3 bases, with 10 bases lying between them. CDR1 and CDR2 from the germline V gene are SEHNR and FQNEAQ (reference sequence). CDR3 in amino acids: CASSLAGTTDTQYF. In nucleotides, the CDR3 is TGTGCCAGCAGCTTGGCAGGGACAACAGATACGCAGTATTTT.

The chain combines TRBV4-1 with TRBJ1-3; 8 bases agree with TRBD1. This CDR3 spans 14 amino acids. Germline CDR1 MGHRA, CDR2 YSYEKL. V was clipped by 4 bases and J by 6 bases; unmatched bases: 5. The CDR3 DNA follows: TGCGCCAGCAGCCTGACAGGGGACGCAAACACCATATATTTT. It translates to CASSLTGDANTIYF.

The CDR3 region is CASSLGQGVMNTEAFF. CDR3 nucleotides: TGTGCCAGCAGCCTTGGACAGGGCGTTATGAACACTGAAGCTTTCTTT. The chain is built from TRBV28 and TRBJ1-1; 8 bases are shared with TRBD1. The V gene end was trimmed by 6 bases and the J gene end by 0 bases; junction bases not matched to a gene: 9. Germline V gene sequence: CDR1 MDHEN, CDR2 SYDVKM. CDR3 length: 16 amino acids.

The chain links TRBV21-1 to TRBJ2-7. TRBV21-1 is labeled a pseudogene. The CDR3 has 16 residues. The CDR3 here is CASSNSRGRTPYEQYF. The CDR3 DNA sequence: TGTGCCAGCAGCAATTCCCGGGGCCGAACACCCTACGAGCAGTACTTC.

The V gene is TRBV6-6, the J gene TRBJ2-3; TRBD1 agrees at 7 bases. The V segment lost 6 bases and the J segment 1 base; nucleotides outside the gene matches: 4. The CDR3 sequence is 14 residues long. Germline V gene data show CDR1 as MNHNY and CDR2 as SVGAGI (reference sequence). The CDR3 nucleotides read TGTGCCAGCAGGCTCGGACAGGGCACAGATACGCAGTATTTT. This translates into CASRLGQGTDTQYF.

The chain combines TRBV9 with TRBJ2-5; TRBD1 might be the D (6 bases). V was cut by 6 bases and J by 0 bases, with 15 bases left in between. The germline V gene encodes CDR1 SGDLS and CDR2 YYNGEE. The CDR3 spans 15 residues. CDR3 nucleotides: TGTGCCAGCAATAACGGTTACAGGGACCAAGAGACCCAGTACTTC. Translating it yields CASNNGYRDQETQYF.

J is TRBJ2-1 and V is TRBV7-3; TRBD2 aligns across 11 bases. CDR1 is SGHTA and CDR2 is FQGTGA in the germline V gene. Trimming removed 5 bases from V and 8 bases from J; junction bases left unmatched: 8. The CDR3 extends over 15 amino acids. The CDR3 loop reads CASSETSGSFDEQFF. For the CDR3, the DNA is TGTGCCAGCAGCGAAACTAGCGGGAGTTTCGATGAGCAGTTCTTC. The complete variable domain, with remaining parts taken from reference TRBV7-3 and TRBJ2-1, reads GAGVSQTPSNKVTEKGKYVELRCDPISGHTALYWYRQSLGQGPEFLIYFQGTGAADDSGLPNDRFFAVRPEGSVSTLKIQRTERGDSAVYLCASSETSGSFDEQFFGPGTRLTVL.

The V gene is TRBV27, the J gene TRBJ2-2; D gene ambiguous. Germline V gives CDR1 MNHEY, CDR2 SMNVEV (reference sequence). Trimming took off 2 bases at V and 4 bases at J, with 17 bases between the two ends. The CDR3 loop spans 17 amino acids. CDR3 nucleotide sequence: TGTGCCAGCAGTTTACCAACAGAAGCGTTTGGCACCGGGGAGCTGTTTTTT. Translated, it gives CASSLPTEAFGTGELFF.

The rearrangement links TRBV19 to TRBJ2-1; 11 bases align to TRBD2. This CDR3 region has 16 residues. J gave up 4 bases and V 1 base, and 3 bases lay outside the gene matches. Germline values: CDR1 LNHDA, CDR2 SQIVND (reference sequence). Written as DNA, the CDR3 is TGTGCCAGTAGTATAGGTAGCGGGAGGGGGTACAATGAGCAGTTCTTC. Translated: CASSIGSGRGYNEQFF.

The chain couples TRBV28 to TRBJ1-5, with D possibly matching TRBD1 (6 bases). Germline V gives CDR1 MDHEN, CDR2 SYDVKM. V was clipped by 5 bases and J by 6 bases, with 17 bases between them. This CDR3 contains 15 residues. The CDR3 is CASSGGGLGGQPQHF. DNA for the CDR3: TGTGCCAGCAGTGGGGGCGGACTTGGTGGTCAGCCCCAGCATTTT.

About this clone: Other DNA sequences in this specimen translate into the identical CDR3. The chain has TRBV6-1 and TRBJ2-3; TRBD2 agrees at 11 bases. The CDR3 has 15 residues. The V gene end was trimmed by 6 bases and the J gene end by 0 bases; junction bases not matched to a gene: 2. Germline assignment: CDR1 MNHNS and CDR2 SASEGT. The CDR3 loop is CASRRTSGSTDTQYF. In DNA, the CDR3 is TGTGCCAGCAGGAGGACTAGCGGGAGCACAGATACGCAGTATTTT.

The rearrangement joins TRBV28 to TRBJ1-2; D is unclear. Trimming pared 1 base from V and 0 bases from J, leaving 9 bases between. Per germline, CDR1 MDHEN and CDR2 SYDVKM. This CDR3 has 15 amino acids. This CDR3 reads CASSLFLGTNYGYTF. The CDR3 DNA reads as TGTGCCAGCAGTTTATTCTTGGGTACTAACTATGGCTACACCTTC.

The V and J genes are TRBV5-4 and TRBJ2-1; the D gene could be TRBD1 or TRBD2 (5 bases each). The germline CDR1 and CDR2 sequences are SGHNT and YYREEE (reference sequence). The CDR3 consists of 14 residues. V lost 0 bases to trimming and J lost 10 bases, with 14 bases between them. The CDR3, as DNA: TGTGCCAGCAGCTTGGGTGGGATCCGGGGCGAGCAGTTCTTC. Translated, it gives CASSLGGIRGEQFF. Using reference TRBV5-4 and TRBJ2-1 for the parts outside the CDR3, the full variable domain is ETGVTQSPTHLIKTRGQQVTLRCSSQSGHNTVSWYQQALGQGPQFIFQYYREEENGRGNFPPRFSGLQFPNYSSELNVNALELDDSALYLCASSLGGIRGEQFFGPGTRLTVL.

This chain links TRBV28 with TRBJ1-1; D might be TRBD1 (5 bases). This CDR3 has 14 residues. The V and J ends lost 2 bases and 6 bases respectively, with 13 bases between them. Germline CDR1 is MDHEN and CDR2 is SYDVKM. The CDR3 coding sequence is TGTGCCAGCAGTTTAAGTTCCGGGGCGTCTGAAGCTTTCTTT. Translation: CASSLSSGASEAFF.

This CDR3 reads CASSPRTQGRASEQYF. The CDR3 nucleotides are TGCGCCAGCAGCCCCCGGACGCAGGGACGGGCTTCCGAGCAGTACTTC. This chain links TRBV5-1 with TRBJ2-7, with D perhaps being TRBD1 or TRBD2 (5 bases each). The germline CDR1 and CDR2 sequences are SGHRS and YFSETQ. The CDR3 has 16 residues. V lost 4 bases and J 6 bases, leaving 23 bases between the germline ends.

This clone was recorded only once. One end of the junction does not line up with germline, which may come from a read error. Here the CDR3 reads CASSLGIGAVLF. The CDR3 DNA sequence: TGTGCCAGCAGTCTCGGGATTGGAGCAGTACTCTTC. V and J are TRBV2 and TRBJ2-1; a possible D gene is TRBD2 (5 bases). Germline CDR1 is SNHLY and CDR2 is FYNNEI. The CDR3 extends over 12 amino acids. Full variable domain (remainder filled in from reference TRBV2 and TRBJ2-1): EPEVTQTPSHQVTQMGQEVILRCVPISNHLYFYWYRQILGQKVEFLVSFYNNEISEKSEIFDDQFSVERPDGSNFTLKIRSTKLEDSAMYFCASSLGIGAVLFGPGTRLTVL.

This clone was observed a single time. The gene calls are TRBV4-1 and TRBJ2-7, with D uncertain. The CDR3 sequence is 15 residues long. Germline values: CDR1 MGHRA, CDR2 YSYEKL. V was shortened by 1 base and J by 5 bases, with 15 bases between the two germline ends. The DNA of the CDR3 is TGCGCCAGCAGCCAAGTCGGGTCCCCCGTACACGAGCAGTACTTC. Protein sequence: CASSQVGSPVHEQYF.

J is TRBJ2-1 and V is TRBV7-9, with D unresolved. CDR3 length equals 15 residues. Germline CDR1 reads SEHNR; CDR2 reads FQNEAQ (reference sequence). V gave up 4 bases and J gave up 8 bases, with 18 bases separating them. The CDR3 reads CASSSSLGSWDEQFF. CDR3 nucleotide sequence: TGTGCCAGCAGCTCATCTCTGGGCTCCTGGGATGAGCAGTTCTTC.

V and J are TRBV29-1 and TRBJ2-4, with no clear D. Per germline, CDR1 SQVTM and CDR2 ANQGSEA. Trimming removed 6 bases at V and 0 bases at J, with 12 bases between. The CDR3 consists of 14 residues. CDR3 DNA sequence: TGCAGCGTCCGACCTAAATTAGCCAAAAACATTCAGTACTTC. Translation gives CSVRPKLAKNIQYF.